Listed here are 20 T cell receptor beta chains from one sample, sequenced in a study of blood T cell repertoires in COVID-19. Only in-frame clones appear in the TCRdb table, and some are missing; sequencing was by immunoSEQ multiplex PCR. The sample holds about 440,000 clones, roughly 91% seen once. Material for sequencing was PBMCs or T cells enriched from blood (not recorded which). The receptor set was obtained from a young man who had recovered from COVID-19.

This chain uses TRBV5-1 with TRBJ1-3; the D is unclear. The germline gives CDR1 SGHRS, CDR2 YFSETQ. The CDR3 runs 13 residues. The V and J ends lost 4 bases and 0 bases respectively, with 5 bases between them. CDR3 in DNA: TGCGCCAGCAGCACAAACTCTGGAAACACCATATATTTT. Translating it yields CASSTNSGNTIYF.

The chain carries TRBV7-3 and TRBJ1-6; maybe TRBD1 (6 bases). Germline V gives CDR1 SGHTA, CDR2 FQGTGA. The CDR3 covers 14 residues. The V gene lost 1 base and the J gene lost 11 bases, with 12 bases spanning the gap. CDR3 sequence reads: CASSLSGRGTPLHF. The DNA of the CDR3 is TGTGCCAGCAGCTTAAGCGGCAGGGGAACACCCCTCCACTTT.

The chain couples TRBV6-2 or TRBV6-3 to TRBJ1-1, with no clear D. With 4 bases removed from V and 10 bases from J, the gap between germline ends came to 16 bases. The CDR3 is made up of 13 amino acids. Germline V lookup: CDR1 MNHEY, CDR2 SVGEGT. The CDR3 is CASSFSPSGRAFF. Written as DNA, the CDR3 is TGTGCCAGCAGTTTTTCCCCATCGGGAAGAGCTTTCTTT.

The CDR3 nucleotides read TGTGCCAGTGGCCGGGACAGGTATCAGCCCCAGCATTTT. It translates to CASGRDRYQPQHF. The V call is TRBV19, the J call TRBJ1-5; 8 nucleotides line up with TRBD1. The CDR3 loop spans 13 amino acids. Germline lookup yields CDR1 LNHDA and CDR2 SQIVND (reference sequence). V lost 8 bases, J lost 5 bases, and 5 bases stayed unmatched.

This chain connects TRBV3-1 (or the pseudogene TRBV3-2) to TRBJ2-1, with 9 nucleotides matching TRBD2. This CDR3 is built from 15 residues. Trimming at V came to 4 bases and at J to 2 bases, leaving 3 bases not matched to a gene. CDR1 LGHDT and CDR2 YNNKEL come from the germline V gene (reference sequence). The CDR3 nucleotides are TGTGCCAGCAGCCCGGGACTAGCTCCCTACAATGAGCAGTTCTTC. Amino acid sequence: CASSPGLAPYNEQFF.

This clone was recorded only once. V is TRBV28 and J is TRBJ1-6; no clear D gene. Germline assignment: CDR1 MDHEN and CDR2 SYDVKM. The CDR3 length is 18 residues. The V gene lost 3 bases and the J gene lost 0 bases, with 15 bases spanning the gap. Here the CDR3 reads CASSLDTRPRSYNSPLHF. CDR3 coding DNA: TGTGCCAGCAGTTTGGATACTAGACCGCGCTCCTATAATTCACCCCTCCACTTT.

J is TRBJ2-1 and V is TRBV6-5; D is unresolved. CDR1 MNHEY and CDR2 SVGAGI come from the germline V gene. V shed 2 bases and J shed 9 bases, with 11 bases lying between them. CDR3 length equals 13 residues. The DNA for the CDR3 is TGTGCCAGCAGTTACATATCCACGGGTGAGCAGTTCTTC. It yields the protein CASSYISTGEQFF.

The rearrangement uses TRBV7-9 and TRBJ1-2, with D possibly being TRBD1 (6 bases). Per the germline V gene, CDR1 is SEHNR and CDR2 is FQNEAQ (reference sequence). The CDR3 contains 14 residues. Deletions cut 8 bases from V and 2 bases from J, with 15 bases between. The chain's CDR3 is CASRGGQENYGYTF. CDR3 coding DNA: TGTGCCAGCCGTGGGGGCCAGGAGAACTATGGCTACACCTTC.

This chain connects TRBV5-1 to TRBJ1-2, with 9 positions matching TRBD1. The CDR3 has 17 residues. CDR1 is SGHRS, CDR2 YFSETQ, per germline. Unmatched junction bases numbered 9, after V lost 0 bases and J lost 3 bases. CDR3 region: CASSLGGTGSFDYGYTF. The CDR3 DNA reads TGCGCCAGCAGCTTGGGCGGGACAGGGTCATTTGACTATGGCTACACCTTC. Based on the CDR3 plus reference TRBV5-1 and TRBJ1-2, the full variable domain is KAGVTQTPRYLIKTRGQQVTLSCSPISGHRSVSWYQQTPGQGLQFLFEYFSETQRNKGNFPGRFSGRQFSNSRSEMNVSTLELGDSALYLCASSLGGTGSFDYGYTFGSGTRLTVV.

The rearrangement uses TRBV3-1 (or the pseudogene TRBV3-2) and TRBJ1-5; D is perhaps TRBD1 (6 bases). The length of the CDR3 is 14 residues. Germline V gene sequence: CDR1 LGHDT, CDR2 YNNKEL (reference sequence). The germline V and J ends were trimmed by 1 base and 7 bases, with 11 bases remaining between them. CDR3 sequence: CASSQGNRAQPQHF. CDR3 in DNA: TGTGCCAGCAGCCAAGGGAACAGGGCCCAGCCCCAGCATTTT.

The CDR3 region is CASSLGQGPSYEQYF. Written as DNA, the CDR3 is TGTGCCAGCAGCTTAGGACAGGGGCCTTCCTACGAGCAGTACTTC. The chain is built from TRBV7-9 and TRBJ2-7; 8 bases fit TRBD1. V trimming: 1 base; J trimming: 1 base; junction bases outside the gene matches: 3. The CDR3 runs to 15 residues. Germline V gives CDR1 SEHNR, CDR2 FQNEAQ (reference sequence).

The V and J genes are TRBV27 and TRBJ1-1, with 7 nucleotides matching TRBD1. J lost 2 bases, V lost 5 bases, and 5 bases had no gene match. CDR3 length equals 14 residues. CDR1 is MNHEY, CDR2 SMNVEV, per germline (reference sequence). The CDR3 is CASSERQGNTEAFF. The CDR3 region has the DNA TGTGCCAGCAGTGAGAGACAGGGCAACACTGAAGCTTTCTTT.

This sequence joins TRBV19 and TRBJ1-6; tentatively, D is TRBD1 (5 bases). The germline V gene encodes CDR1 LNHDA and CDR2 SQIVND (reference sequence). Trimming took off 6 bases at V and 8 bases at J, with 11 bases between the two ends. The CDR3 is 13 residues long. The CDR3 sequence is CASRGQGYSPLHF. CDR3 sequence (DNA): TGTGCCAGTAGAGGGCAGGGTTATTCACCCCTCCACTTT.

This clone was observed once. DNA for the CDR3: TGTGCCAGCTCACCGAGGGTGGGTGCTGAAGCTTTCTTT. It codes for CASSPRVGAEAFF. The chain employs TRBV18 and TRBJ1-1, with no clear D. Germline V lookup: CDR1 KGHSH, CDR2 LQKENI. This CDR3 is built from 13 residues. V lost 3 bases, J lost 6 bases, and 11 bases lay in between.

V usage is TRBV28 and J usage is TRBJ1-1; maybe TRBD1 (6 bases). Trimming removed 4 bases at V and 14 bases at J, with 29 bases between. Germline CDR1 and CDR2: MDHEN and SYDVKM. The CDR3 runs to 16 residues. The CDR3 coding sequence is TGTGCCAGCAGTTCACCCCGGGCAGGGGTCGTTTCGCTCGAGTTCTTT. This sequence encodes CASSSPRAGVVSLEFF.

The rearrangement joins TRBV5-4 to TRBJ1-2; unclear D gene. Germline CDR1 SGHNT, CDR2 YYREEE (reference sequence). The CDR3 covers 12 residues. Trimming left V 4 bases short and J 1 base short, with 5 bases between. The CDR3 spells CASSTDNYGYTF. Written as DNA, the CDR3 is TGTGCCAGCAGCACTGATAACTATGGCTACACCTTC. The full variable domain, completed using reference TRBV5-4 and TRBJ1-2, is ETGVTQSPTHLIKTRGQQVTLRCSSQSGHNTVSWYQQALGQGPQFIFQYYREEENGRGNFPPRFSGLQFPNYSSELNVNALELDDSALYLCASSTDNYGYTFGSGTRLTVV.

The chain is built from TRBV5-1 and TRBJ1-6; unclear D gene. Germline V gene lookup returns CDR1 SGHRS and CDR2 YFSETQ. Trimming shortened V by 2 bases and J by 7 bases, and 13 bases separated the two germline ends. The CDR3 totals 15 residues. The CDR3 sequence is CASSFGQVQNSPLHF. For the CDR3, the DNA is TGCGCCAGCAGCTTTGGGCAAGTTCAAAATTCACCCCTCCACTTT.

The chain couples TRBV7-6 to TRBJ2-1; possible D gene TRBD2, 6 bases. Germline V gene lookup returns CDR1 SGHVS and CDR2 FNYEAQ. Trimming left V 4 bases short and J 7 bases short, with 11 bases between. The CDR3 loop spans 13 amino acids. The CDR3 here is CASSSFRGNEQFF. CDR3 nucleotide sequence: TGTGCCAGCAGCTCCTTCCGGGGGAATGAGCAGTTCTTC.

The rearrangement joins TRBV9 to TRBJ2-1; D is unresolved. CDR1 is SGDLS, CDR2 YYNGEE, per germline. The germline V and J ends were trimmed by 0 bases and 8 bases, with 12 bases remaining between them. The CDR3 is 14 amino acids. DNA for the CDR3: TGTGCCAGCAGCGTAGGTGGTAGAGAGCATGAGCAGTTCTTC. It specifies CASSVGGREHEQFF.

This clone was seen only once. This chain uses TRBV5-1 with TRBJ1-5; D is ambiguous. CDR1 and CDR2 from the germline V gene are SGHRS and YFSETQ. There are 13 residues in the CDR3. The V and J ends lost 1 base and 1 base respectively, with 3 bases between them. The CDR3 is CASSLTSNQPQHF. In DNA, the CDR3 is TGCGCCAGCAGCTTGACAAGCAATCAGCCCCAGCATTTT. The full variable domain, with the rest looked up from reference TRBV5-1 and TRBJ1-5, is KAGVTQTPRYLIKTRGQQVTLSCSPISGHRSVSWYQQTPGQGLQFLFEYFSETQRNKGNFPGRFSGRQFSNSRSEMNVSTLELGDSALYLCASSLTSNQPQHFGDGTRLSIL.